One TCR beta chain is described in this entry. There is no known antigen for this receptor. No much larger clone is present one base from it, and per-base qualities are unavailable. V was cut back by 0 bases and J by 8 bases, leaving a gap of 10 bases between them. Including the terminal cysteine and phenylalanine, the CDR3 comprises 12 residues. Only the CDR3 DNA is retained, 36 bases long and in frame from the first base. CDR1 and CDR2 were assigned from the germline V gene (reference sequence) as GTSNPN and SVGIG. Donors were healthy HIV-negative adults with no recently reported acute infections or vaccinations. Only Caucasian adults living in Nashville, Tennessee, USA were represented among the donors. CD4+ T cells were enriched through magnetic negative selection, after which naive cells were positively selected on CD45RA and the remaining negative fraction served as the memory subset. Blood was obtained by leukapheresis, after which PBMCs were separated by Ficoll-Histopaque density gradient centrifugation and cryopreserved in liquid nitrogen vapor phase. Analytical flow cytometry was used to check the purity and quantity of every magnetically sorted T cell population. Each sorted fraction had its genomic DNA isolated and then quantified by UV absorbance on a Nanodrop 2000c.

The data stem from a study of shared clonotypes between healthy human individuals (TCRdb year 2020). For context, the study as a whole: A few men and two women, aged 18 to 49 years, made up the cohort. To increase sequencing depth and limit assay-specific biases, different laboratories used diverse techniques to prepare libraries and sequence TCR repertoires. Per donor, leukapheresis produced somewhere between about 0.94 and 9 billion PBMCs. For each donor, CD4 naive and CD4 memory were each given three plates, CD8 naive was given two plates, and CD8 memory was given one plate. The study deeply sequenced blood TCR repertoires of about 5 healthy adults to estimate repertoire size and the extent of clonotype sharing between individuals.

Results the study describes overall, beyond this receptor: Pairwise subsampling indicated that sequencing depth was expected to affect the degree of clonotype sharing among donors. Rarefaction of sorted-subset datasets indicated incomplete sequencing despite the large sequencing depth. The small number of donors limited the genetic and exposure-history diversity represented. Only blood was sampled, and tissue TCR repertoires likely differ from those in blood. Compared with non-shared clonotypes, clonotypes shared by all four sorted-subset donors had higher generation probabilities. Approximately 5% of naive CD4, approximately 3.7% of naive CD8, approximately 2.2% of memory CD4, and about 0.4% of memory CD8 clonotypes were shared across a few donors. Larger estimated clonotype richness was generally found for naive subsets than for memory subsets.

Using the deep immunoSEQ assay, TCR CDR3 regions were amplified from genomic DNA by multiplex PCR. For each cell subset, the extracted genomic DNA was distributed evenly across all wells of several immunoSEQ 96-well plates, and each plate served as one replicate. For sorted subsets, each replicate PCR was loaded with roughly 0.2 ug genomic DNA, equivalent to about 30,000 T cell genomes. The purified libraries were quantified using a Qubit 3.0 fluorometer, sized with a Bioanalyzer 2100, and then quantified again using the KAPA Library Quantification kit. A separate single-read 150-cycle Illumina NextSeq 550 flow cell was used to sequence each immunoSEQ 96-well plate. In the paper's pipeline: The immunoSEQ output contained only junctional sequences without quality scores, so filtering could not match that applied to full-length reads. Sequences were annotated with PyIR, a Python wrapper for IgBLAST v1.9, using IMGT germline references to assign V/J genes and CDR3. Reads were filtered out if the reads had weak V/J assignments (E-value above 1e-6), no CDR3, stop codons, out-of-frame junctions, or ambiguous translated residues. A V3J clonotype was defined by an identical inferred V gene, J gene, and CDR3 amino acid sequence. The percentage overlap between two repertoires was calculated by dividing the number of shared unique clonotypes by the size of the smaller repertoire. RTK rarefaction, the Chao1 estimator, and Recon v2.1 estimates of unobserved clonotypes were used to assess repertoire richness. Generation probabilities were computed with OLGA for all TCRbeta clonotypes obtained by the gDNA method from several donors. The table was pulled from immuneACCESS by TCRdb, which kept in-frame rearrangements only. Such tables lose some clones; where checked, under half of the loss comes from unresolved V genes, and the rest has no known cause. V and J calls plus clone size are reproduced from that table; the DNA served to infer D and trimming. The table for this sample lists some 1 million clones; under 80% of them were counted only once. The ten top clones hold approximately 1.5% of the sample.

Material for sequencing was memory CD4+ T cells sorted from blood. The intended sense of this specimen's cell subset or site label: CD45RA-negative fraction. The chain couples TRBV30 to TRBJ1-1, with an unclear D gene assignment. The sequence was obtained from a man aged 18 to 29 in good health. The CDR3 in this case is CAWSVSAIEAFF. The DNA sequence is TGTGCCTGGAGTGTATCGGCGATAGAAGCTTTCTTT.